This T cell receptor (beta chain) was identified in a study of cytotoxic CD8 clonotypes in ibrutinib-treated CLL. Study-level information: Responses comprised about 24 partial and 2 complete; at median about 71 months, 14 remained remitted and some twelve progressed.

Targeted sequencing depth ranged from 1 in 200,000 to 1 in 1 million T cells. Only in-frame clones appear in the TCRdb table, and some are missing; sequencing was by immunoSEQ multiplex PCR. The repertoire holds some 130,000 clones, with approximately 85% as singletons. The CDR3 length is 15 residues. CDR1 MNHNY and CDR2 SVGAGI come from the germline V gene (reference sequence). For this clone: A junction boundary mismatches the germline segment, possibly from a read error.

With cryopreserved PBMCs as the source, roughly 1.8 micrograms of genomic DNA went to TCR beta libraries. This receptor was obtained from a human donor with chronic lymphocytic leukemia. The rearrangement joins TRBV6-6 to TRBJ2-2; D is possibly TRBD1 (6 bases). Sequencing was performed on PBMCs, taken after 24 months of ibrutinib treatment. CDR3 in amino acids: CASSSAGANTGELLF. The CDR3, as DNA: TGTGCCAGCAGTTCGGCAGGGGCGAACACCGGGGAGCTGCTTTTT.